This is a list of T cell receptor beta chains from one sample in a study of blood T cells in healthy people across ages. TCRdb reprocessed the 5' RACE reads with MiXCR, giving one entry per CDR3 protein. The table records about 1.4 million distinct CDR3 sequences, around 55% of them present only once. Sequencing used blood. The receptors were sampled from a man aged 18 to 29 in good health. CDR3s include the opening cysteine and the closing phenylalanine or tryptophan. Each record gives: J gene, V gene, D gene, clone size, CDR3 DNA, CDR3 protein. A D gene is named only where the DNA matches it firmly. Clone size is stated in some rows and not others, as once, few, many or a class when expanded.

j_call: TRBJ2-7; v_call: TRBV3-1; d_call: .; clone_size: .; cdr3_nt: TGTGCCAGCAGCCAGGTGTGGACTTACGAGCAGTACTTC; cdr3_aa: CASSQVWTYEQYF
j_call: TRBJ2-7; v_call: TRBV12-3/TRBV12-4; d_call: .; clone_size: .; cdr3_nt: TGTGCCAGCGCGGGATTTGACGCCCCCTACGAGCAGTACTTC; cdr3_aa: CASAGFDAPYEQYF
j_call: TRBJ1-4; v_call: TRBV11-2; d_call: .; clone_size: few; cdr3_nt: TGTGCCAGCAGCCACCCCGGGACCGCTCTGGATGAACTGTTTTTT; cdr3_aa: CASSHPGTALDELFF
j_call: TRBJ2-3; v_call: TRBV4-2; d_call: TRBD2; clone_size: .; cdr3_nt: TGTGCCAGCAGCCAAGATCTAGCGGGACATGCCGTGAATACGCAGTATTTT; cdr3_aa: CASSQDLAGHAVNTQYF
j_call: TRBJ1-1; v_call: TRBV7-2; d_call: TRBD1; clone_size: .; cdr3_nt: TGTGCCAGCGGCCTCAGGGGGAGGACTGAAGCTTTCTTT; cdr3_aa: CASGLRGRTEAFF
j_call: TRBJ1-2; v_call: TRBV4-3; d_call: .; clone_size: few; cdr3_nt: TGCGCCAGCAGCCAAGATTTAGTGGATAACTATGGCTACACCTTC; cdr3_aa: CASSQDLVDNYGYTF
j_call: TRBJ2-5; v_call: TRBV5-1; d_call: .; clone_size: .; cdr3_nt: TGCGCCAGCAGCTTTGCGCTATCCCAAGAGACCCAGTACTTC; cdr3_aa: CASSFALSQETQYF
j_call: TRBJ2-7; v_call: TRBV9; d_call: .; clone_size: many; cdr3_nt: TGTGCCAGCAGCGTAGAACAGGGTAACGAGCAGTACTTC; cdr3_aa: CASSVEQGNEQYF
j_call: TRBJ2-1; v_call: TRBV2; d_call: .; clone_size: once; cdr3_nt: TGTGCCAGCAGTGAGGGGGACTCGAATTACAATGAGCAGTTCTTC; cdr3_aa: CASSEGDSNYNEQFF
j_call: TRBJ2-1; v_call: TRBV4-2; d_call: TRBD2; clone_size: .; cdr3_nt: TGTGCCAGCAGCCAAGCTAGCGGGACGATTAATGAGCAGTTCTTC; cdr3_aa: CASSQASGTINEQFF
j_call: TRBJ1-4; v_call: TRBV11-2; d_call: .; clone_size: .; cdr3_nt: TGTGCCAGCAGCTTAGAGGTGCAGCCTAATGAAAAACTGTTTTTT; cdr3_aa: CASSLEVQPNEKLFF
j_call: TRBJ2-7; v_call: TRBV29-1; d_call: .; clone_size: few; cdr3_nt: TGCAGCGCCCGATCGGGGGATGGCTACGAGCAGTACTTC; cdr3_aa: CSARSGDGYEQYF
j_call: TRBJ1-1; v_call: TRBV2; d_call: .; clone_size: .; cdr3_nt: TGTGCCAGCACGGCGTTAATGAACACTGAAGCTTTCTTT; cdr3_aa: CASTALMNTEAFF
j_call: TRBJ1-2; v_call: TRBV6-1; d_call: .; clone_size: .; cdr3_nt: TGTGCCAGCAGTGGAGACAGTACCGGCCCCTATGGCTACACCTTC; cdr3_aa: CASSGDSTGPYGYTF
j_call: TRBJ2-7; v_call: TRBV6-6; d_call: .; clone_size: .; cdr3_nt: TGTGCCAGCAACCCCAGTGAGGCGTTCGAGCAGTACTTC; cdr3_aa: CASNPSEAFEQYF
j_call: TRBJ2-3; v_call: TRBV7-2; d_call: .; clone_size: .; cdr3_nt: TGTGCCAGCAGCTTGGCCGGGGGCCACACAGATACGCAGTATTTT; cdr3_aa: CASSLAGGHTDTQYF
j_call: TRBJ2-7; v_call: TRBV2; d_call: .; clone_size: .; cdr3_nt: TGTGCCAGCAGTGAAACCGATTCCTACGAGCAGTACTTC; cdr3_aa: CASSETDSYEQYF
j_call: TRBJ2-1; v_call: TRBV12-3/TRBV12-4; d_call: .; clone_size: .; cdr3_nt: TGTGCCAGCAGTTTCCACGGGAATGAGCAGTTCTTC; cdr3_aa: CASSFHGNEQFF
j_call: TRBJ2-7; v_call: TRBV3-1; d_call: .; clone_size: .; cdr3_nt: TGTGCCAGCAGCCAAGACATCGGCAGAGGGAACGAGCAGTACTTC; cdr3_aa: CASSQDIGRGNEQYF
j_call: TRBJ2-7; v_call: TRBV4-3; d_call: .; clone_size: few; cdr3_nt: TGCGCCAGCAGCCAAGCTCCCGGGGTCTTACACTCCTACGAGCAGTACTTC; cdr3_aa: CASSQAPGVLHSYEQYF
j_call: TRBJ2-1; v_call: TRBV12-3/TRBV12-4; d_call: .; clone_size: .; cdr3_nt: TGTGCCAGCGTGGAGGACACACACAATGAGCAGTTCTTC; cdr3_aa: CASVEDTHNEQFF
j_call: TRBJ2-2; v_call: TRBV25-1; d_call: .; clone_size: few; cdr3_nt: TGTGCCAGCAGTGGTTCGAACACCGGGGAGCTGTTTTTT; cdr3_aa: CASSGSNTGELFF
j_call: TRBJ1-1; v_call: TRBV2; d_call: .; clone_size: .; cdr3_nt: TGTGCCAGCAGGGACCTGGACAGGAACACTGAAGCTTTCTTT; cdr3_aa: CASRDLDRNTEAFF
j_call: TRBJ2-3; v_call: TRBV9; d_call: TRBD2; clone_size: .; cdr3_nt: TGTGCCAGCAGCGTAGCTACTAGCGGGAGGACGCAGTATTTT; cdr3_aa: CASSVATSGRTQYF
j_call: TRBJ2-3; v_call: TRBV10-3; d_call: .; clone_size: once; cdr3_nt: TGTGCCATCGCACCGGGGGACACAGATACGCAGTATTTT; cdr3_aa: CAIAPGDTDTQYF
j_call: TRBJ2-5; v_call: TRBV27; d_call: .; clone_size: .; cdr3_nt: TGTGCCAGCAGTTTATTCCCCCCCGGCAGGGAACAGTGGGGGACCCAGTACTTC; cdr3_aa: CASSLFPPGREQWGTQYF
j_call: TRBJ2-1; v_call: TRBV24-1; d_call: .; clone_size: .; cdr3_nt: TGTGCCACCAGTGATGGCCCTCACCTCTCTGAGACCCAGTTCTTC; cdr3_aa: CATSDGPHLSETQFF
j_call: TRBJ1-2; v_call: TRBV3-1; d_call: .; clone_size: .; cdr3_nt: TGTGCCAGCAGCCAAGATCCTCGGGCGGATGGCTACACCTTC; cdr3_aa: CASSQDPRADGYTF
j_call: TRBJ2-1; v_call: TRBV7-2; d_call: .; clone_size: few; cdr3_nt: TGTGCCAGCAGGTCAGCCCGAGGAGGGTCCTACAATGAGCAGTTCTTC; cdr3_aa: CASRSARGGSYNEQFF
j_call: TRBJ2-1; v_call: TRBV7-9; d_call: TRBD2; clone_size: few; cdr3_nt: TGTGCCAGCAGCGACATAGCGGGGGGGGTTTCGTTCTTC; cdr3_aa: CASSDIAGGVSFF
j_call: TRBJ2-1; v_call: TRBV7-9; d_call: .; clone_size: .; cdr3_nt: TGTGCCAGCAGCTCACTGATGGGGGATGAGCAGTTCTTC; cdr3_aa: CASSSLMGDEQFF
j_call: TRBJ2-3; v_call: TRBV12-3/TRBV12-4; d_call: .; clone_size: .; cdr3_nt: TGTGCCAGCAGTTTCAAAACTAGCTACCTCCTTAGCACAGATACGCAGTATTTT; cdr3_aa: CASSFKTSYLLSTDTQYF
j_call: TRBJ2-1; v_call: TRBV3-1; d_call: TRBD2; clone_size: .; cdr3_nt: TGTGCCAGCAGCCAAAGCGGGACCCAGAATGAGCAGTTCTTC; cdr3_aa: CASSQSGTQNEQFF
j_call: TRBJ1-1; v_call: TRBV20-1; d_call: .; clone_size: .; cdr3_nt: TGCAGTGGGGGGTACGGGGGCGTCTTTTTGAGCACTGAAGCTTTCTTT; cdr3_aa: CSGGYGGVFLSTEAFF
j_call: TRBJ2-3; v_call: TRBV4-1; d_call: TRBD2; clone_size: few; cdr3_nt: TGCGCCAGCAGCCAAGATCCGAGCGGGACTTTCTCGGGGGAAGATACGCAGTATTTT; cdr3_aa: CASSQDPSGTFSGEDTQYF
j_call: TRBJ2-7; v_call: TRBV29-1; d_call: .; clone_size: .; cdr3_nt: TGCAGCGCCGCTTTACGATCCCGACCCTACAATGAGCAGTACTTC; cdr3_aa: CSAALRSRPYNEQYF
j_call: TRBJ2-1; v_call: TRBV20-1; d_call: TRBD1; clone_size: .; cdr3_nt: TGCAGTGCCCGCCATTCCATCTCCAGGGGGAATGAGCAGTTCTTC; cdr3_aa: CSARHSISRGNEQFF
j_call: TRBJ2-7; v_call: TRBV6-6; d_call: TRBD1; clone_size: .; cdr3_nt: TGTGCCAGCAGTTACCTGGACAGGGGAGCGGACGAGCAGTACTTC; cdr3_aa: CASSYLDRGADEQYF
j_call: TRBJ2-5; v_call: TRBV4-1; d_call: TRBD2; clone_size: .; cdr3_nt: TGCGCCAGCAGCCAAAGCAGCGGGGGGTCACAAGAGACCCAGTACTTC; cdr3_aa: CASSQSSGGSQETQYF
j_call: TRBJ2-7; v_call: TRBV15; d_call: .; clone_size: .; cdr3_nt: TGTGCCACCAGCAGAGGTCAGGGGAGCTCCTACGAGCAGTACTTC; cdr3_aa: CATSRGQGSSYEQYF
j_call: TRBJ2-1; v_call: TRBV3-1; d_call: .; clone_size: once; cdr3_nt: TGTGCCAGCAGCCGGCCGGAGAATGAGCAGTTCTTC; cdr3_aa: CASSRPENEQFF
j_call: TRBJ1-1; v_call: TRBV20-1; d_call: .; clone_size: few; cdr3_nt: TGCAGTGCTCCTGGACAGAACACTGAAGCTTTCTTT; cdr3_aa: CSAPGQNTEAFF